This T cell receptor (beta chain) was sequenced in a study of early T cells in non-severe SARS-CoV-2 infection (dated by TCRdb to the early 2020s). With regard to the full study: Because TCR sequencing was done on bulk RNA from unsorted whole blood, the alpha and beta chains could not be paired.

Results the study describes overall, beyond this receptor: VDJdb matching was skewed toward anti-spike CD8 responses and likely underestimated virus-specific expansions by missing private and CD4 specificities.

V is trimmed back by 1 base and J by 3 bases, and the junction contains 2 bases that no gene match accounts for. As encoded in the germline V gene, CDR1 is LGHNA while CDR2 is YSLEER. From the cysteine up to the phenylalanine, the CDR3 has a length of 15 residues. CDR3 DNA is the only sequence kept; it has 45 bases, read in frame from the first base. Set within a cohort of healthcare workers in London, UK, this nested case-control study involved weekly PCR testing of nasopharyngeal swabs along with blood sampling. Healthcare workers were enrolled in the week of the UK lockdown, from 23 to 31 March 2020, and were followed every week for up to roughly 15 weeks. This clonotype was observed a few times. The clone's antigen remains unknown. No base qualities exist here, and no much larger clone lies one base off it. Receptor amplification or capture employed 5' RACE. Sequencing relied on a NextSeq 500. The TCR library protocol attached unique molecular identifiers to individual cDNA molecules to correct for sequencing error and PCR bias. Both TCR alpha and beta chains were sequenced, and tight co-correlation was observed between alpha and beta sequence abundances in each sample. Processing in the source paper ran as follows. Decombinator V4 was used to perform V gene, J gene and CDR3 annotation of TCR sequences. TCRs were defined as expanded if a significant change between any two time points was detected under a Poisson model with p below 0.0001. TCR abundances were normalised to the total number of TCRs sequenced in each sample and reported as counts per million. TRAV1-2 paired with TRAJ12, TRAJ20 or TRAJ33 defined MAIT TCRs, while TRAV10 paired with TRAJ18 defined iNKT TCRs. A search of VDJdb, accessed on 1 November 2021, was run for TCRs annotated to CMV, EBV and SARS-CoV-2, with TCRs annotated for multiple antigens excluded. TCRdb ran its own pipeline on the public reads, namely fastp trimming at Q25 and MiXCR clone calling, and kept in-frame beta chains. Each CDR3 protein appears once, grouped with its most common genes and DNA. The V and J calls come from TCRdb's annotation, not from the publication. In this sample the table shows more than 40,000 distinct CDR3 sequences, nearly 7.5% of which occur a single time. The ten largest clones add up to under 9.5% of the sample.

The source is an adult who was a healthcare worker with PCR-confirmed SARS-CoV-2 infection or an uninfected control (not recorded which). The source material was whole blood. The chain joins TRBV4-3 to TRBJ1-5, and TRBD1 matches 8 of the central bases. The CDR3 amino acid sequence is: CASSQGTGFNQPQHF. The nucleotide sequence is given as TGCGCCAGCAGCCAAGGGACAGGGTTCAATCAGCCCCAGCATTTT.